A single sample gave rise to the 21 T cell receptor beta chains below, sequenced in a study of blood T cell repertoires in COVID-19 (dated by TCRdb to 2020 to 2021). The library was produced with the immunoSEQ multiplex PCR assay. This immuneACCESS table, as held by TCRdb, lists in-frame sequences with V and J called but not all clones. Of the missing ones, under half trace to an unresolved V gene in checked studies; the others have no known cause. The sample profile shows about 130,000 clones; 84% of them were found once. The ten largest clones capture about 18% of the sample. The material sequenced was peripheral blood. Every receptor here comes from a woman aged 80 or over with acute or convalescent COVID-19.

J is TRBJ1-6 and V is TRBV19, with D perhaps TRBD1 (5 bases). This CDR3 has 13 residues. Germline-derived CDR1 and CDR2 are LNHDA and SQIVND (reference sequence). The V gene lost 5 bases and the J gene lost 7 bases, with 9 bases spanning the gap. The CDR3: CASSGAENSPLHF. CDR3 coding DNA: TGTGCCAGTAGTGGGGCAGAGAATTCACCCCTCCACTTT.

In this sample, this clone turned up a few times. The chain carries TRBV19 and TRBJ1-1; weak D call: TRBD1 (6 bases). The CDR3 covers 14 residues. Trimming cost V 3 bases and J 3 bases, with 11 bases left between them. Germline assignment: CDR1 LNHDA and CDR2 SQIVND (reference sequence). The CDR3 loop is CASSIRGGDTEAFF. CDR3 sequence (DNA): TGTGCCAGTAGTATCAGGGGTGGGGACACTGAAGCTTTCTTT.

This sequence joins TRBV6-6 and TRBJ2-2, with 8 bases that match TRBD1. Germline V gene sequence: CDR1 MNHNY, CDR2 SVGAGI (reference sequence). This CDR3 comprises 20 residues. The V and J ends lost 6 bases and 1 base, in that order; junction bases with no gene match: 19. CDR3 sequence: CASSPTRTGKGGENTGELFF. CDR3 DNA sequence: TGTGCCAGCAGCCCAACCCGGACAGGGAAGGGGGGTGAGAACACCGGGGAGCTGTTTTTT.

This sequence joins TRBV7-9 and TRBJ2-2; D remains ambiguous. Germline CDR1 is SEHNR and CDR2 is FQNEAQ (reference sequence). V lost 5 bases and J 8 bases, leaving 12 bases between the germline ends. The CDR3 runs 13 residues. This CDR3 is CASSVGARGELFF. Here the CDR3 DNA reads TGTGCCAGCAGCGTCGGCGCCAGGGGGGAGCTGTTTTTT.

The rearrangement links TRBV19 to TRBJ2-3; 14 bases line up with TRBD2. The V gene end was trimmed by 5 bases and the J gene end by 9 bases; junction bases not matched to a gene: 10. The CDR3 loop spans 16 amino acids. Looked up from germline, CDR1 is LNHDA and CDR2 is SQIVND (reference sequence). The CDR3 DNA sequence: TGTGCCAGTAGTGTGGGACTAGCGGGAGTCTCACGGACGCAGTATTTT. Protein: CASSVGLAGVSRTQYF.

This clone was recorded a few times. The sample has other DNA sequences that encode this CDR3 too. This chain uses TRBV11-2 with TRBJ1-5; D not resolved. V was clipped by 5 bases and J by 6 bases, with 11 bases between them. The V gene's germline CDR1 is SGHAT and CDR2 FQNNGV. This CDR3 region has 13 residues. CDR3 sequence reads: CASSLGLAQPQHF. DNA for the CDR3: TGTGCCAGCAGCCTAGGGCTTGCTCAGCCCCAGCATTTT.

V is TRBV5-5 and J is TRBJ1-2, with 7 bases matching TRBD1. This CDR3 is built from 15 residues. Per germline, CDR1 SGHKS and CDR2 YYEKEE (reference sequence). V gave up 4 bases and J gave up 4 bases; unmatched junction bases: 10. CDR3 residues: CASSEEDRSGYGYTF. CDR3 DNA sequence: TGTGCCAGCAGCGAGGAGGACAGGAGTGGCTATGGCTACACCTTC.

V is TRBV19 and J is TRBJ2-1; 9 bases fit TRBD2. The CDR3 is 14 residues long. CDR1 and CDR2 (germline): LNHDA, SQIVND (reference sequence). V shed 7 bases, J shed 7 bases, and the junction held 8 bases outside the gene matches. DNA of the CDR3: TGTGCCAGTAACTCCGCGGGGGGGCCGAATGAGCAGTTCTTC. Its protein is CASNSAGGPNEQFF.

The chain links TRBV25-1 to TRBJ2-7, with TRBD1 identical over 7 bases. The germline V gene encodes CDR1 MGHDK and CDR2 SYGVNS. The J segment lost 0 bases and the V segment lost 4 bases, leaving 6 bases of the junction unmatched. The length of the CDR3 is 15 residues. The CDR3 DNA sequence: TGTGCCAGCAGTGCCGTCGGGGACAGCTCCTACGAGCAGTACTTC. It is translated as CASSAVGDSSYEQYF.

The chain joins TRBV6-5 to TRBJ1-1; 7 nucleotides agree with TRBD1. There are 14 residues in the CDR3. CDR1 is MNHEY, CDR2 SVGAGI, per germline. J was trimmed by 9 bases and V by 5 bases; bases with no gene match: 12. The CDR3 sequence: CASSPPRGDFKAFF. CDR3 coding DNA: TGTGCCAGCAGTCCGCCCAGGGGGGACTTCAAAGCTTTCTTT.

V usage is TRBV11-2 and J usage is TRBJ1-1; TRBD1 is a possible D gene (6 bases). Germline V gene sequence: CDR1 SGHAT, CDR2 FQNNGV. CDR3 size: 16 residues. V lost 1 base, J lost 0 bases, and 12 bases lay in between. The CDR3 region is CASSLGWGGMNTEAFF. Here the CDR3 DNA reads TGTGCCAGCAGCTTAGGATGGGGGGGCATGAACACTGAAGCTTTCTTT.

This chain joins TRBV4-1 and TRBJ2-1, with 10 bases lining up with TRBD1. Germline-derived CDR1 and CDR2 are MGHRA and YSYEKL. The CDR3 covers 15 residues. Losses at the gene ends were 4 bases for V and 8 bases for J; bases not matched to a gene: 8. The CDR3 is CASSLTGQGIDEQFF. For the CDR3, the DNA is TGCGCCAGCAGCCTAACGGGACAGGGGATCGATGAGCAGTTCTTC.

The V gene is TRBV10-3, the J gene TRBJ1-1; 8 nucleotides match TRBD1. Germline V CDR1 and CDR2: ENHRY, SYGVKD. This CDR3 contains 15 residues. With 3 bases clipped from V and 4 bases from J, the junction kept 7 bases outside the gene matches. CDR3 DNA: TGTGCCATCAGTGACCGTTATACAGGGGGCACTGAAGCTTTCTTT. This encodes CAISDRYTGGTEAFF.

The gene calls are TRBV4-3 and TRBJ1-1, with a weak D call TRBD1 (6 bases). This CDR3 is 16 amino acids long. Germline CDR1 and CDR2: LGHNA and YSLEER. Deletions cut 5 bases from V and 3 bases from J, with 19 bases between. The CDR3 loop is CASSSKGGVRDTEAFF. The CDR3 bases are TGCGCCAGCAGCTCCAAGGGGGGGGTTCGGGACACTGAAGCTTTCTTT.

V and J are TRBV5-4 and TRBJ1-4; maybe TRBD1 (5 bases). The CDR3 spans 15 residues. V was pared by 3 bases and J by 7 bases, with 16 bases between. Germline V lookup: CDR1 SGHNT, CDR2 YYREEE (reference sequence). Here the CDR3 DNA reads TGTGCCAGCAGCTCGGACATTGGCCTTGGTGAAAAACTGTTTTTT. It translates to CASSSDIGLGEKLFF.

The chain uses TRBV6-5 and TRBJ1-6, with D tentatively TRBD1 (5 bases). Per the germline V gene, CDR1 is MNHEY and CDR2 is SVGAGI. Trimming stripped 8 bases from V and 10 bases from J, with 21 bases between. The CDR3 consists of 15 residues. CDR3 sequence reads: CASPLSQGFKSPLHF. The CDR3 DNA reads TGTGCCAGCCCCTTGTCCCAGGGATTCAAGTCACCCCTCCACTTT.

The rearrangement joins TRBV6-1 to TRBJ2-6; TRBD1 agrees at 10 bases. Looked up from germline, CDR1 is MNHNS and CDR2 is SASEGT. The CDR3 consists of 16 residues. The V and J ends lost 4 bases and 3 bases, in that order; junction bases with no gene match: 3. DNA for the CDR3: TGTGCCAGCAGTGTGGGACAGGGGCTTGGGGCCAACGTCCTGACTTTC. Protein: CASSVGQGLGANVLTF.

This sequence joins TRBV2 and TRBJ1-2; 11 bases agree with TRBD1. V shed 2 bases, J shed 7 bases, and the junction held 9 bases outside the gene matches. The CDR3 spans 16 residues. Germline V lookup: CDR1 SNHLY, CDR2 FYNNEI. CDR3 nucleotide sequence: TGTGCCAGCAGTGAAACCCTGGACAGGGGGCCCTCTGGCTACACCTTC. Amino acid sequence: CASSETLDRGPSGYTF.

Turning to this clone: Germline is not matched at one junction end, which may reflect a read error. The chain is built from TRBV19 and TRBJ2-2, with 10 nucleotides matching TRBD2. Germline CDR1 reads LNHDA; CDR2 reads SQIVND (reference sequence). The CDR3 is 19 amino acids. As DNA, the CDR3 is TGTGCCAGTAGTATTGCGAGCGGGGGGGGCGCGCGCGAACACCGGGGAGCTGTTTTT. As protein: CASSIASGGGAREHRGAVF.

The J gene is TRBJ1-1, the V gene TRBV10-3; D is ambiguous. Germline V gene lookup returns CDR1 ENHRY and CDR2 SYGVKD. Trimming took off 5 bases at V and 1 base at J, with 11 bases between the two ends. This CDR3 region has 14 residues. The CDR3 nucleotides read TGTGCCATCAGTCCTCAGGTGGGGAACACTGAAGCTTTCTTT. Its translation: CAISPQVGNTEAFF.

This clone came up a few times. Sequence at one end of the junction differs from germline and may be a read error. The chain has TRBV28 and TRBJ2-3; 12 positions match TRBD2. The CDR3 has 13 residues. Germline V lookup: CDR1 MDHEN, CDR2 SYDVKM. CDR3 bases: TGTGCCAGCAGTTCGCGACTAGCGGGGGCCCCATACTTT. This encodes CASSSRLAGAPYF.